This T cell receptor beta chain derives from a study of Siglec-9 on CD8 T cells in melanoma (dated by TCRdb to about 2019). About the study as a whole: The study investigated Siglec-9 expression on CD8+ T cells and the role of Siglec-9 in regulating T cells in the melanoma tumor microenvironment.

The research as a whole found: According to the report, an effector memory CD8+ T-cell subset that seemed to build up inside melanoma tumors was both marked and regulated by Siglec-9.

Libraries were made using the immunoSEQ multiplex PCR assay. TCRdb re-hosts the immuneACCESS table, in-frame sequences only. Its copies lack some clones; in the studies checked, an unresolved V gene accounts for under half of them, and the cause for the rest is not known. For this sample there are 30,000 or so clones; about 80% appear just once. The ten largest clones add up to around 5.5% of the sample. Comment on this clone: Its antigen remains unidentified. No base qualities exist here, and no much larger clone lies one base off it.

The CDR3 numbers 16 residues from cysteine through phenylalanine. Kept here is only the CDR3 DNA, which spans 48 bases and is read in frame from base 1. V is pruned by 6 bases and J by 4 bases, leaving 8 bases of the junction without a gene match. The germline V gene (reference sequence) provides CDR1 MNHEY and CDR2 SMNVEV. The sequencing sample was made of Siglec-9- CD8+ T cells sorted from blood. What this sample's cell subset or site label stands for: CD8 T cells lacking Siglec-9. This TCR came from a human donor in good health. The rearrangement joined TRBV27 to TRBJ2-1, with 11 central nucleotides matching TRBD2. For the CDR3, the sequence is CASSSLAGGLYNEQFF. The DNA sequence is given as TGTGCCAGCAGCTCCCTAGCGGGGGGATTGTACAATGAGCAGTTCTTC.